The 24 T cell receptor beta chains in this list originate from one sample, sequenced in a study of shared clonotypes between healthy human individuals. Sequencing used immunoSEQ multiplex PCR; TCRdb keeps in-frame clones, though not all of them. The table has 2 million to 3 million clones, 80% to 95% seen once. The source material was naive CD4+ T cells from PBMCs. The subset here: CD45RA+ positively selected. Receptors were obtained from a man between 18 and 29 years old in good health. Some clones in this sample may be carry-over from other donors' samples.

This sequence joins TRBV2 and TRBJ1-2; no firm D call. The CDR3 has 15 amino acids. Per the germline V gene, CDR1 is SNHLY and CDR2 is FYNNEI. V lost 6 bases to trimming and J lost 1 base, with 15 bases between them. The CDR3 reads CASRRVVRINYGYTF. The CDR3 DNA is TGTGCCAGCAGGAGAGTGGTCAGGATTAACTATGGCTACACCTTC.

This clone appeared a single time. The same CDR3 also results from other DNA sequences found in this sample. This chain connects TRBV7-2 to TRBJ2-7; D uncertain. This CDR3 has 14 residues. V was pared by 3 bases and J by 0 bases, with 9 bases between. Germline V lookup: CDR1 SGHTA, CDR2 FQGNSA. The CDR3 reads CASSLGGNSYEQYF. The CDR3 bases are TGTGCCAGCAGCTTGGGCGGAAACTCCTACGAGCAGTACTTC.

V usage is TRBV19 and J usage is TRBJ1-3, with D uncertain. Trimming took 1 base from V and 0 from J, leaving 10 bases between them. The CDR3 spans 16 residues. Germline values: CDR1 LNHDA, CDR2 SQIVND (reference sequence). The CDR3 nucleotides are TGTGCCAGTAGTATAGGCGACGGTCTCTCTGGAAACACCATATATTTT. Translation: CASSIGDGLSGNTIYF.

CDR3 amino acids: CASSATGMNTGELFF. For the CDR3, the DNA is TGTGCCAGCAGTGCGACAGGGATGAACACCGGGGAGCTGTTTTTT. The chain carries TRBV2 and TRBJ2-2, with 7 positions matching TRBD1. The V and J ends lost 4 bases and 1 base, in that order; junction bases with no gene match: 3. Germline-derived CDR1 and CDR2 are SNHLY and FYNNEI. There are 15 residues in the CDR3.

The chain has TRBV5-5 and TRBJ2-3, with 7 bases matching TRBD1. CDR1 is SGHKS and CDR2 is YYEKEE in the germline V gene (reference sequence). After removal of 4 bases from V and 2 bases from J, the junction contained 10 bases not matched to a gene. The CDR3 runs 16 residues. The CDR3 DNA reads as TGTGCCAGCAGCCGTTTTACGACAGGGATCACAGATACGCAGTATTTT. Translated: CASSRFTTGITDTQYF.

The chain employs TRBV18 and TRBJ1-5, with a tentative D call TRBD1 (5 bases). The CDR3 covers 13 residues. The germline gives CDR1 KGHSH, CDR2 LQKENI. V lost 4 bases to trimming and J lost 5 bases, with 9 bases between them. The DNA for the CDR3 is TGTGCCAGCTCACAGGGGATCGATCAGCCCCAGCATTTT. Translation gives CASSQGIDQPQHF. The full variable domain, completed using reference TRBV18 and TRBJ1-5, is NAGVMQNPRHLVRRRGQEARLRCSPMKGHSHVYWYRQLPEEGLKFMVYLQKENIIDESGMPKERFSAEFPKEGPSILRIQQVVRGDSAAYFCASSQGIDQPQHFGDGTRLSIL.

This clone appeared once. This chain connects TRBV28 to TRBJ1-2; TRBD1 matches 7 bases. After removal of 5 bases from V and 6 bases from J, the junction contained 6 bases not matched to a gene. Germline V lookup: CDR1 MDHEN, CDR2 SYDVKM. CDR3 length: 13 residues. CDR3 loop: CASSRDRWDGYTF. CDR3 DNA: TGTGCCAGCAGTCGGGACAGATGGGATGGCTACACCTTC.

The V and J genes are TRBV19 and TRBJ2-2; a possible D gene is TRBD1 (6 bases). This CDR3 is 14 amino acids long. The germline CDR1 and CDR2 sequences are LNHDA and SQIVND (reference sequence). Trimming took off 7 bases at V and 1 base at J, with 10 bases between the two ends. The DNA for the CDR3 is TGTGCCAGTATGGGGGCATTGAACACCGGGGAGCTGTTTTTT. As protein: CASMGALNTGELFF.

This clone has a single count. The genes are TRBV15 and TRBJ2-2; 8 nucleotides line up with TRBD2. The CDR3 totals 17 residues. CDR1 and CDR2 from the germline V gene are LNHNV and YYDKDF (reference sequence). Trimming cost V 8 bases and J 5 bases; bases outside gene matches: 16. The CDR3 loop reads CATAKGAGDLRTGELFF. The CDR3 bases are TGTGCCACCGCGAAGGGAGCGGGAGATCTTAGAACCGGGGAGCTGTTTTTT.

This clone was counted once. This chain uses TRBV4-1 with TRBJ1-5; 8 nucleotides line up with TRBD1. The CDR3 covers 15 residues. With V trimmed by 4 bases and J by 6 bases, 8 bases remained unmatched. Germline V lookup: CDR1 MGHRA, CDR2 YSYEKL. CDR3 residues: CASSPWTGKGQPQHF. The DNA for the CDR3 is TGCGCCAGCAGCCCCTGGACAGGGAAGGGTCAGCCCCAGCATTTT.

The chain couples TRBV9 to TRBJ2-1; TRBD2 aligns across 13 bases. The CDR3 has 16 amino acids. Germline V gene lookup returns CDR1 SGDLS and CDR2 YYNGEE. Trimming removed 4 bases from V and 9 bases from J; junction bases left unmatched: 10. The CDR3 sequence is CASSLRTSGRNGEQFF. The CDR3 DNA reads as TGTGCCAGCAGCCTGAGGACTAGCGGGAGAAATGGTGAGCAGTTCTTC.

The J gene is TRBJ2-2, the V gene TRBV10-3; D not certain. V lost 6 bases, J lost 0 bases, and 5 bases lay in between. Germline V gene lookup returns CDR1 ENHRY and CDR2 SYGVKD. This CDR3 contains 13 residues. The CDR3 DNA reads TGTGCCATCAGGGGCCCGAACACCGGGGAGCTGTTTTTT. It specifies CAIRGPNTGELFF.

This rearrangement joins TRBV7-8 to TRBJ2-1; TRBD1 is a possible D gene (6 bases). Germline V gene data show CDR1 as SGHVS and CDR2 as FQNEAQ. CDR3 size: 15 residues. With 6 bases removed from V and 1 base from J, the gap between germline ends came to 13 bases. The CDR3 loop is CASRTLTGSYNEQFF. CDR3 coding DNA: TGTGCCAGCAGGACTCTTACAGGGTCCTACAATGAGCAGTTCTTC.

V gene TRBV7-6 combines with J gene TRBJ1-1; D is possibly TRBD1 (6 bases). V shed 5 bases and J shed 1 base, with 17 bases lying between them. From germline, CDR1 is SGHVS and CDR2 FNYEAQ. The CDR3 sequence is 16 residues long. CDR3 sequence (DNA): TGTGCCAGCAGCCACATCTGGGGGCAAGAGAACACTGAAGCTTTCTTT. Translation gives CASSHIWGQENTEAFF. The full variable domain, in which reference TRBV7-6 and TRBJ1-1 provide the parts outside the CDR3, is GAGVSQSPRYKVTKRGQDVALRCDPISGHVSLYWYRQALGQGPEFLTYFNYEAQQDKSGLPNDRFSAERPEGSISTLTIQRTEQRDSAMYRCASSHIWGQENTEAFFGQGTRLTVV.

The CDR3 region is CASSLAVATGELFF. The CDR3 DNA sequence: TGTGCCAGCAGCTTGGCCGTTGCAACCGGGGAGCTGTTTTTT. The chain couples TRBV5-4 to TRBJ2-2, with unresolved D. V was cut by 0 bases and J by 5 bases, with 8 bases left in between. Germline loops: CDR1 SGHNT, CDR2 YYREEE (reference sequence). The CDR3 totals 14 residues.

Points on this clone: This specimen includes other DNA sequences encoding the same CDR3. The rearrangement links TRBV5-1 to TRBJ2-7, with D uncertain. V was cut by 4 bases and J by 0 bases, with 11 bases left in between. This CDR3 spans 14 amino acids. Germline V gives CDR1 SGHRS, CDR2 YFSETQ. Here the CDR3 reads CASSRDGSSYEQYF. CDR3 DNA: TGCGCCAGCAGCCGCGACGGAAGCTCCTACGAGCAGTACTTC.

The chain has TRBV11-2 and TRBJ2-7; D is undetermined. Trimming shortened V by 4 bases and J by 1 base, and 20 bases separated the two germline ends. CDR1 and CDR2 (germline): SGHAT, FQNNGV. The CDR3 has 17 amino acids. CDR3 loop: CASSSTSFNRRSYEQYF. In DNA, the CDR3 is TGTGCCAGCAGCTCAACCTCTTTCAATCGGAGATCCTACGAGCAGTACTTC.

This chain connects TRBV5-4 to TRBJ2-1; a weak D match, TRBD1 (6 bases). Germline-derived CDR1 and CDR2 are SGHNT and YYREEE (reference sequence). The V end was cut by 1 base, the J end by 5 bases, with 7 bases between. The CDR3 has 13 amino acids. CDR3 region: CASSLWTDNEQFF. The CDR3 bases are TGTGCCAGCAGCTTGTGGACAGACAATGAGCAGTTCTTC.

V usage is TRBV19 and J usage is TRBJ1-1; TRBD1 is a possible D gene (6 bases). Trimming cost V 3 bases and J 5 bases, with 19 bases left between them. CDR1 is LNHDA, CDR2 SQIVND, per germline (reference sequence). CDR3 size: 16 residues. This CDR3 is CASSMGSRGLGTEAFF. CDR3 nucleotide sequence: TGTGCCAGTAGTATGGGAAGTCGGGGGCTGGGAACTGAAGCTTTCTTT.

A word on this clone: This sample includes further DNA sequences coding for the same CDR3. The chain uses TRBV27 and TRBJ2-2, with 12 bases that match TRBD2. Germline V gene lookup returns CDR1 MNHEY and CDR2 SMNVEV (reference sequence). The CDR3 has 15 residues. V lost 5 bases and J lost 7; bases outside the gene matches: 5. The CDR3, as DNA: TGTGCCAGCAGTCCACGGACTAGCGGGATCGGGGAGCTGTTTTTT. Residues: CASSPRTSGIGELFF.

The chain joins TRBV5-6 to TRBJ2-3, with D unresolved. Germline loops: CDR1 SGHDT, CDR2 YYEEEE. V dropped 0 bases and J dropped 3 bases, with 11 bases sitting between them. The CDR3 sequence is 15 residues long. The DNA for the CDR3 is TGTGCCAGCAGCTTGGCCGTAGCTGGGACAGATACGCAGTATTTT. It codes for CASSLAVAGTDTQYF.

V is TRBV4-2 and J is TRBJ2-1; 12 nucleotides match TRBD2. CDR1 LGHNA and CDR2 YNFKEQ come from the germline V gene. The CDR3 runs 17 residues. Unmatched junction bases numbered 6, after V lost 0 bases and J lost 6 bases. This CDR3 is CASSQEATSGSSNEQFF. CDR3 nucleotides: TGTGCCAGCAGCCAAGAGGCGACTAGCGGGAGTTCCAATGAGCAGTTCTTC.

Of note for this clone: The identical CDR3 is also encoded by other nucleotide sequences in the sample. The genes are TRBV6-6 and TRBJ2-7; the D gene is possibly TRBD1 (5 bases). Germline lookup yields CDR1 MNHNY and CDR2 SVGAGI (reference sequence). The CDR3 extends over 14 amino acids. Trimming took 0 bases from V and 3 from J, leaving 9 bases between them. The CDR3 protein is CASSYSTGLYEQYF. The CDR3 DNA follows: TGTGCCAGCAGTTACTCTACAGGCCTCTACGAGCAGTACTTC.

The rearrangement joins TRBV28 to TRBJ1-2, with 12 bases fitting TRBD1. Germline V gives CDR1 MDHEN, CDR2 SYDVKM. This CDR3 spans 18 amino acids. V lost 6 bases to trimming and J lost 5 bases; unmatched junction nucleotides: 16. The CDR3 nucleotides read TGTGCCAGCAGGAGTGCCGGGACAGGGGGCGAAGGGTTATATGGCTACACCTTC. This codes for CASRSAGTGGEGLYGYTF.